These 3 T cell receptor beta chains originate from one sample sequenced in a study of blood T cell repertoires in COVID-19. Libraries were prepared by immunoSEQ multiplex PCR; TCRdb keeps only in-frame clonotypes and omits some of them. The sample consists of tens of thousands of clones, 82% of them appearing once. Source material: peripheral blood. These TCRs come from a woman older than 75 with acute or convalescent COVID-19.

The chain is built from TRBV19 and TRBJ2-7, with D tentatively TRBD1 (6 bases). The V end was cut by 4 bases, the J end by 4 bases, with 17 bases between. CDR3 size: 15 residues. Germline V gene lookup returns CDR1 LNHDA and CDR2 SQIVND (reference sequence). The CDR3 bases are TGTGCCAGTAGTAGGGTCAAAGGGGGATCATACGAGCAGTACTTC. Its protein product is CASSRVKGGSYEQYF.

This chain links TRBV5-1 with TRBJ2-7, with D possibly matching TRBD1 (5 bases). Germline CDR1 SGHRS, CDR2 YFSETQ. The CDR3 is 14 amino acids. Deletions cut 6 bases from V and 6 bases from J, with 19 bases between. CDR3 DNA sequence: TGCGCCAGCATGGAAGGGGCGAGGTCGGGCGAGCAGTACTTC. Amino acid sequence: CASMEGARSGEQYF.

V is TRBV4-2 and J is TRBJ1-1; 8 bases agree with TRBD1. V was pared by 0 bases and J by 11 bases, with 11 bases of the junction left unmatched. Germline CDR1 and CDR2: LGHNA and YNFKEQ. The CDR3 extends over 15 amino acids. The CDR3 is CASSQDGTGSSTAFF. The CDR3 coding sequence is TGTGCCAGCAGCCAAGATGGGACAGGTTCGTCCACTGCTTTCTTT.